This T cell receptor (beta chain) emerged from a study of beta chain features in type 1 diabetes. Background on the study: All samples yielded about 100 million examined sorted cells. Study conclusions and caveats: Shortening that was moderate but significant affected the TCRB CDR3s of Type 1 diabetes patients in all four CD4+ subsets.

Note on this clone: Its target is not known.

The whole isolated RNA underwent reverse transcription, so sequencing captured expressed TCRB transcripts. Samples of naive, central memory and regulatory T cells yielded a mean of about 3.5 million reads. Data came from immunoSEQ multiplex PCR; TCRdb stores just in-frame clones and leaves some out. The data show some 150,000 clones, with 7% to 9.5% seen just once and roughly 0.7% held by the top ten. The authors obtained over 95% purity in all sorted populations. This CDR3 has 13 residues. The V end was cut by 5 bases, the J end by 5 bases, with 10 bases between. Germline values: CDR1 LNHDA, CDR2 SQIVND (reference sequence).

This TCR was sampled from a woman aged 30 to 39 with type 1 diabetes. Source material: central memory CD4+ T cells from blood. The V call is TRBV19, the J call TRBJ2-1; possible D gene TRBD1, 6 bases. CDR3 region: CASSVGQNNEQFF. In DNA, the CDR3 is TGTGCCAGTAGTGTAGGACAGAACAATGAGCAGTTCTTC.